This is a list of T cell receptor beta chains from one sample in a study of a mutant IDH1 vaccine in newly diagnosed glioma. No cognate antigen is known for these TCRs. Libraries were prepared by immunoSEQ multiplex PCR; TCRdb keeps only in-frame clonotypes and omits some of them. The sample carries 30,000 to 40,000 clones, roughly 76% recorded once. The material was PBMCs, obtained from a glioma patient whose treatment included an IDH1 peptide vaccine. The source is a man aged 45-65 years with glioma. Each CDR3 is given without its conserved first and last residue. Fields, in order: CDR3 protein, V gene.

ASSLVGQRETQY | TRBV5-6
ASSFSSGDYGYT | TRBV5-1
ASSLGTSGRHGSYEQY | TRBV5-1
ASSLATNPNTEAF | TRBV27
ASSERGQPSYGYT | TRBV2
ASLRADYGYT | TRBV19
ASSPTGGTYEQY | TRBV5-1
ASSPKGTGELF | TRBV18
ASSGGLADTYEQY | TRBV27
ASSSEMNTEAF | TRBV11-2
ASSFFGYGYT | TRBV28
ASSLGEGTEAF | TRBV5-1
ASSPGQGDTGELF | TRBV6-5
ASSPRDRAHGYT | TRBV9
ASSLGTSGSWDEQF | TRBV9
ASSHQVTGELF | TRBV4-1
ASSVAGGASETQY | TRBV9
AWSGGSGGVIYNEQF | TRBV30
ARSSGRGTATEAF | TRBV5-3
ASSLAAQDTQY | TRBV7-2
ASGLGGYGYT | TRBV7-2
ASKEGASGYT | TRBV2
ASSPTVAVAKNIQY | TRBV7-9
ASSPDRANYGYT | TRBV7-8
ASSLKLAGDNEQF | TRBV5-4
ASSSYTRTKNIQY | TRBV27
ASSGGGLANYNEQF | TRBV7-8
ASSPPGQGDEQF | TRBV18
ASSPSAIYGYT | TRBV27
ASSPPDRAKQY | TRBV7-8
ASSETGTLFSPLH | TRBV6-1
ASSLVRGGSTDTQY | TRBV5-1
ASSGGGLTTDTQY | TRBV5-1
ASSQDLGEGGYEQY | TRBV4-1
ASSIIRGSGSYNEQF | TRBV19
ASSSGLAGYNEQF | TRBV6-4
ASSLRTSGTGETQY | TRBV5-1
ASSVEVKGDTQY | TRBV9
AWSQHRGAQPQH | TRBV30
ASSPPYRNTEAF | TRBV4-1
ASSRPDTYYGYT | TRBV18
ASNGHSNTEAF | TRBV2
ASTKTVSSYEQY | TRBV19
ASSEPTRTSGTHEQF | TRBV6-1
ASSPIADTEAF | TRBV9
ASSPPASYEQY | TRBV18
ASSPTSGRGKGAYEQY | TRBV18
ASSEFRGPYEQY | TRBV2
ASSYGGRNEQY | TRBV6-5
ASSPRTGSGEQY | TRBV18
ASSLAGRTGELF | TRBV19
ASSLEKGRTEAF | TRBV11-2
ASSPTWGDTQY | TRBV9
ASRGRETQY | TRBV6-5
ASSRPGQGGYGYT | TRBV7-2
ASMRREGLYEQY | TRBV6-5
ASSKGGTDTQY | TRBV2